Detailed here is one TCR beta chain. This sample is part of a study of T cell changes during pregnancy in multiple sclerosis. Sequencing was performed with immunoSEQ multiplex PCR; in TCRdb, only in-frame clones are kept and a portion is missing. The table has approximately 120,000 clones, 96% seen once; the top ten hold less than 0.55%. Per the germline V gene, CDR1 is LNHDA and CDR2 is SQIVND (reference sequence). V trimming: 5 bases; J trimming: 4 bases; junction bases outside the gene matches: 7. The CDR3 is 14 residues long. The source is a female donor with multiple sclerosis, enrolled in a pregnancy study. This sequence joins TRBV19 and TRBJ1-1; 7 bases align to TRBD1. The starting material was peripheral blood, obtained after pregnancy. In nucleotides, the CDR3 is TGTGCCAGTAGTCCCAATCCAGGGGGCACTGAAGCTTTCTTT. Protein sequence: CASSPNPGGTEAFF.